These 17 T cell receptor beta chains were sequenced from one sample in a study of cytomegalovirus exposure and HLA in healthy donors. Vbeta (60) and Jbeta (13) primers were used in the PCR. Measured with immunoSEQ multiplex PCR; TCRdb has only the in-frame clones, and not every one. This table holds about 190,000 clones, around 77% found once. The sequencing sample was made of PBMCs. Source of these receptors: a woman younger than 35 in good health and CMV-seronegative.

The chain combines TRBV5-3 with TRBJ2-7; the match to TRBD1 covers 10 bases. TRBV5-3 is labeled an ORF, and its function is uncertain. After removal of 2 bases from V and 7 bases from J, the junction contained 18 bases not matched to a gene. This CDR3 has 18 amino acids. In nucleotides, the CDR3 is TGTGCCAGAAGCTTATCCTTACGAACGGACAGGGGGAAATGGGAGCAGTACTTC. It codes for CARSLSLRTDRGKWEQYF.

Only a few counts were recorded for this clone. The genes are TRBV5-6 and TRBJ1-1, with 7 bases identical to TRBD1. CDR1 and CDR2 from the germline V gene are SGHDT and YYEEEE. Trimming took 4 bases from V and 8 from J; bases not matched to a gene: 5. The CDR3 length is 12 residues. CDR3: CASSAGQSEAFF. Written as DNA, the CDR3 is TGTGCCAGCAGCGCGGGACAGAGCGAAGCTTTCTTT.

In the case of this clone: An end of the junction does not agree with germline; a read error may underlie this. The J gene is TRBJ1-5, the V gene TRBV7-7, with D unresolved. There are 19 residues in the CDR3. Germline V gives CDR1 SSHAT, CDR2 FNYEAQ (reference sequence). The CDR3 region is CASSLVGLFGGDSNQPQHF. The CDR3 coding sequence is TGTGCTAGCAGCTTAGTAGGTCTTTTCGGAGGCGATAGCAATCAGCCCCAGCATTTT.

The chain couples TRBV28 to TRBJ2-7; 9 positions agree with TRBD1. CDR1 and CDR2 from the germline V gene are MDHEN and SYDVKM. CDR3 length: 14 amino acids. The trim removed 6 bases at V and 5 bases at J, leaving 8 bases unmatched. This CDR3 is CASRGTGSIHEQYF. The CDR3 DNA reads as TGTGCCAGCAGGGGGACAGGGTCAATCCACGAGCAGTACTTC.

The chain carries TRBV5-4 and TRBJ1-1; 7 bases fit TRBD1. Trimming cost V 1 base and J 4 bases; bases outside gene matches: 7. Germline V gives CDR1 SGHNT, CDR2 YYREEE (reference sequence). The CDR3 has 15 residues. The CDR3 region has the DNA TGTGCCAGCAGCTTGCTCCGACAGGGAGGCACTGAAGCTTTCTTT. It yields the protein CASSLLRQGGTEAFF.

This chain links TRBV5-1 with TRBJ1-3; D is unclear. Trimming stripped 0 bases from V and 0 bases from J, with 13 bases between. Per germline, CDR1 SGHRS and CDR2 YFSETQ. The CDR3 length is 17 residues. CDR3 sequence (DNA): TGCGCCAGCAGCTTGGATAGTTTCGGGTTCTCTGGAAACACCATATATTTT. This translates into CASSLDSFGFSGNTIYF.

The chain carries TRBV18 and TRBJ1-2, with 9 nucleotides matching TRBD1. Germline CDR1 KGHSH, CDR2 LQKENI. The CDR3 has 16 amino acids. V shed 0 bases, J shed 0 bases, and the junction held 2 bases outside the gene matches. The CDR3 DNA follows: TGTGCCAGCTCACCACCGACAGGGGGGACTAACTATGGCTACACCTTC. Encoded protein: CASSPPTGGTNYGYTF.

This clone has more than one count but fewer than ten. V is TRBV5-6 and J is TRBJ1-1, with a weak D call TRBD1 (6 bases). Deletions cut 2 bases from V and 3 bases from J, with 14 bases between. The CDR3 runs 15 residues. Germline V gene data show CDR1 as SGHDT and CDR2 as YYEEEE. CDR3 residues: CASSFLQGGDTEAFF. Here the CDR3 DNA reads TGTGCCAGCAGCTTCCTACAGGGAGGGGACACTGAAGCTTTCTTT.

This clone was counted once. V is TRBV7-2 and J is TRBJ2-3; the D gene is possibly TRBD1 (6 bases). CDR3 length: 16 amino acids. CDR1 is SGHTA and CDR2 is FQGNSA in the germline V gene. With 5 bases removed from V and 1 base from J, the gap between germline ends came to 16 bases. DNA of the CDR3: TGTGCCAGCAGCCCTCGAGGACAGCCGGGCACAGATACGCAGTATTTT. Translating gives CASSPRGQPGTDTQYF.

This clone was found once. The V and J genes are TRBV28 and TRBJ2-7, with a weak D call TRBD1 (6 bases). From germline, CDR1 is MDHEN and CDR2 SYDVKM. This CDR3 contains 14 residues. V was trimmed by 6 bases and J by 4 bases, leaving 16 bases between them. The CDR3, as DNA: TGTGCCAGCAGATTGGCAGGGGAAGTGTACGAGCAGTACTTC. Translating it yields CASRLAGEVYEQYF.

V gene TRBV7-3 combines with J gene TRBJ2-1; 8 positions match TRBD2. CDR3 length equals 15 residues. Germline assignment: CDR1 SGHTA and CDR2 FQGTGA. Germline trimming cut 5 bases from V and 6 bases from J; bases unmatched to any gene: 9. The CDR3 here is CASSALAGLGNEQFF. Written as DNA, the CDR3 is TGTGCCAGCAGCGCATTAGCGGGGCTCGGCAATGAGCAGTTCTTC.

This sequence joins TRBV5-4 and TRBJ2-2; 8 nucleotides align to TRBD2. With 1 base clipped from V and 5 bases from J, the junction kept 10 bases outside the gene matches. Germline CDR1 SGHNT, CDR2 YYREEE (reference sequence). The CDR3 runs 17 residues. For the CDR3, the DNA is TGTGCCAGCAGCTTGCCGGGACTAGACGGGTCGACCGGGGAGCTGTTTTTT. It encodes CASSLPGLDGSTGELFF. Complete variable domain (other parts from reference TRBV5-4 and TRBJ2-2): ETGVTQSPTHLIKTRGQQVTLRCSSQSGHNTVSWYQQALGQGPQFIFQYYREEENGRGNFPPRFSGLQFPNYSSELNVNALELDDSALYLCASSLPGLDGSTGELFFGEGSRLTVL.

The rearrangement links TRBV2 to TRBJ1-1; the match to TRBD1 covers 10 bases. CDR3 size: 16 residues. The germline gives CDR1 SNHLY, CDR2 FYNNEI. With V trimmed by 6 bases and J by 0 bases, 7 bases remained unmatched. Here the CDR3 reads CASRAGTGVMNTEAFF. CDR3 in DNA: TGTGCCAGCAGGGCCGGGACAGGGGTGATGAACACTGAAGCTTTCTTT.

V is TRBV27 and J is TRBJ2-1; 9 positions agree with TRBD2. The CDR3 is made up of 15 amino acids. J lost 5 bases, V lost 7 bases, and 9 bases had no gene match. The germline V gene has CDR1 MNHEY and CDR2 SMNVEV (reference sequence). CDR3 nucleotide sequence: TGTGCCAGCAAGCCCGGGGCGGGGGGGCACAATGAGCAGTTCTTC. This encodes CASKPGAGGHNEQFF.

The chain recombines TRBV4-2 with TRBJ1-3; no firm D call. The CDR3 loop spans 14 amino acids. Germline V gene sequence: CDR1 LGHNA, CDR2 YNFKEQ. V lost 0 bases to trimming and J lost 2 bases, with 5 bases between them. CDR3 DNA sequence: TGTGCCAGCAGCCAAGACTTTACTGGAAACACCATATATTTT. Translating gives CASSQDFTGNTIYF.

This clone was seen just once. For the CDR3, the DNA is TGTGCCAGCAGTATCCCCGGGACAGGGATTAATTCACCCCTCCACTTT. Its protein product is CASSIPGTGINSPLHF. The chain is built from TRBV28 and TRBJ1-6; TRBD1 aligns across 9 bases. V lost 5 bases and J lost 6; bases outside the gene matches: 8. The CDR3 covers 16 residues. Germline-derived CDR1 and CDR2 are MDHEN and SYDVKM.

V is TRBV5-1 and J is TRBJ2-7; 12 bases are a match to TRBD1. CDR1 is SGHRS, CDR2 YFSETQ, per germline. Trimming removed 5 bases from V and 3 bases from J; junction bases left unmatched: 9. This CDR3 spans 16 amino acids. This CDR3 is CASSHAGQGANYEQYF. In DNA, the CDR3 is TGCGCCAGCAGTCACGCGGGACAGGGGGCGAACTACGAGCAGTACTTC.